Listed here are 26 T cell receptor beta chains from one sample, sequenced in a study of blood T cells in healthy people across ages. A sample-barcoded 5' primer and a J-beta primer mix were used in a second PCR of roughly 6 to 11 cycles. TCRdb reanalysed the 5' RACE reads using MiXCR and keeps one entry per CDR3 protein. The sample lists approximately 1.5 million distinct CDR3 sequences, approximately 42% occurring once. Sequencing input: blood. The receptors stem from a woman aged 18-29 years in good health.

The DNA for the CDR3 is TGCGCCAGCAGCCAACTCGACAGTAACACCGGGGAGCTGTTTTTT. It specifies CASSQLDSNTGELFF. V is TRBV4-3 and J is TRBJ2-2; perhaps TRBD1 as D (5 bases). The CDR3 runs 15 residues. Trimming left V 2 bases short and J 2 bases short, with 9 bases between. CDR1 is LGHNA, CDR2 YSLEER, per germline.

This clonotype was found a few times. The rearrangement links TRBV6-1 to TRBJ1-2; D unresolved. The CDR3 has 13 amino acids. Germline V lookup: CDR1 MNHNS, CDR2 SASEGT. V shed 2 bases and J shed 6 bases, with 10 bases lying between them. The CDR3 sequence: CASSEYLLDGYTF. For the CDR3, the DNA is TGTGCCAGCAGTGAATACCTCCTCGATGGCTACACCTTC.

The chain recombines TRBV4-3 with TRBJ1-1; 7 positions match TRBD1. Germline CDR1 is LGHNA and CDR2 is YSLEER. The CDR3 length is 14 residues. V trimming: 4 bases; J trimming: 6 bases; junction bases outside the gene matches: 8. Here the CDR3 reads CASSRDRDLPEAFF. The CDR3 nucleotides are TGCGCCAGCAGCCGAGACAGGGATCTGCCTGAAGCTTTCTTT.

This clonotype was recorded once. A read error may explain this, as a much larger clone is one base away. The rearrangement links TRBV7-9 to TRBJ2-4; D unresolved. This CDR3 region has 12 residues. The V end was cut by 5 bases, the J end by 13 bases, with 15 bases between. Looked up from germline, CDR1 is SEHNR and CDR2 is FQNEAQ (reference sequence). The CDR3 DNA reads TGTGCCAGCAGCGGTAAAGACAATGAGCAGTACTTC. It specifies CASSGKDNEQYF.

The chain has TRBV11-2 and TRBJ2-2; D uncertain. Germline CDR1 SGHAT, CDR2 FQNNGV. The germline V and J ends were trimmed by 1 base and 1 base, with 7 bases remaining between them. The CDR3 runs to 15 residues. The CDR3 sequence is CASSLVTLNTGELFF. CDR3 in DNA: TGTGCCAGCAGCTTAGTCACGCTGAACACCGGGGAGCTGTTTTTT.

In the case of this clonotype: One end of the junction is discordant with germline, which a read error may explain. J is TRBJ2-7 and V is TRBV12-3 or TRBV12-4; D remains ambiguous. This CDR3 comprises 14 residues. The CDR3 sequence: CAGSFLGYPYEQYF. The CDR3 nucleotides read TGTGCCGGCAGTTTTTTAGGTTACCCCTACGAGCAGTACTTC.

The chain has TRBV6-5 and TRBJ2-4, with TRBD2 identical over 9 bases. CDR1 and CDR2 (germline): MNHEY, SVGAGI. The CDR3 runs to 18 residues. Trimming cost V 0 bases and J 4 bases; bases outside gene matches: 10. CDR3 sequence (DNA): TGTGCCAGCAGTTACTCGTTAGCGGGGGCCCTCGGTAAAAACATTCAGTACTTC. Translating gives CASSYSLAGALGKNIQYF.

The CDR3 bases are TGTGCCAGCAGTGAACTTGAGCAGTTCTTC. This translates into CASSELEQFF. The chain couples TRBV25-1 to TRBJ2-1; no clear D. The germline V and J ends were trimmed by 2 bases and 9 bases, with 2 bases remaining between them. This CDR3 is 10 amino acids long. The V gene's germline CDR1 is MGHDK and CDR2 SYGVNS.

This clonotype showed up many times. The CDR3 coding sequence is TGCAGCGTTGAAGGGACCGCGTCTGGGGCCAACGTCCTGACTTTC. Residues: CSVEGTASGANVLTF. V usage is TRBV29-1 and J usage is TRBJ2-6; no firm D call. V shed 1 base and J shed 1 base, with 8 bases lying between them. CDR1 and CDR2 from the germline V gene are SQVTM and ANQGSEA. This CDR3 has 15 residues. The variable domain in full, with the rest retrieved from reference TRBV29-1 and TRBJ2-6, is SAVISQKPSRDICQRGTSLTIQCQVDSQVTMMFWYRQQPGQSLTLIATANQGSEATYESGFVIDKFPISRPNLTFSTLTVSNMSPEDSSIYLCSVEGTASGANVLTFGAGSRLTVL.

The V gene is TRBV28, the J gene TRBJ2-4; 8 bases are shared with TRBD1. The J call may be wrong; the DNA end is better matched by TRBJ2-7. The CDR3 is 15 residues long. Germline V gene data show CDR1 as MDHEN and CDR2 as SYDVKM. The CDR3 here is CASSLGDRQYYEQYF. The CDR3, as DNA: TGTGCCAGCAGTTTGGGGGACAGGCAATACTACGAGCAGTACTTC.

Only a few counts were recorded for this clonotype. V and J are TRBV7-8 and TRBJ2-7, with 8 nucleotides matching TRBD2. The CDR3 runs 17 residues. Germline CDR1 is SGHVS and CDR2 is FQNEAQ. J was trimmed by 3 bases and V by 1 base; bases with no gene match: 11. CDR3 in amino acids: CASSLGGVLSGSYEQYF. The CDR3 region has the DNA TGTGCCAGCAGCTTAGGAGGGGTGCTAAGCGGGAGCTACGAGCAGTACTTC.

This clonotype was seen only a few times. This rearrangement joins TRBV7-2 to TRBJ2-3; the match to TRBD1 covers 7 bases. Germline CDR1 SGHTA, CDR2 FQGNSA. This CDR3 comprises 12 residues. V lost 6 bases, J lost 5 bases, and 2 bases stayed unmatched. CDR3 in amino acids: CASRNRGDTQYF. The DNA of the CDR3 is TGTGCCAGCAGAAACAGGGGAGATACGCAGTATTTT.

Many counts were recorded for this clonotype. The CDR3 here is CASSRRTSGTSTDTQYF. CDR3 nucleotide sequence: TGTGCCAGCAGTAGAAGGACTAGCGGAACGTCCACAGATACGCAGTATTTT. This rearrangement joins TRBV21-1 to TRBJ2-3; the DNA was not compared with TRBD2, the D call given in the table. TRBV21-1 is a known pseudogene. The CDR3 covers 17 residues.

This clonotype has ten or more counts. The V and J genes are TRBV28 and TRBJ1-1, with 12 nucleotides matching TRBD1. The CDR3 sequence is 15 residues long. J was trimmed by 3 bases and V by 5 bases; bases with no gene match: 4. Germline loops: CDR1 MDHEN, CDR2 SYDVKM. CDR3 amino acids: CASSLGTGGYTEAFF. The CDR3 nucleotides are TGTGCCAGCAGTCTCGGGACAGGGGGCTACACTGAAGCTTTCTTT.

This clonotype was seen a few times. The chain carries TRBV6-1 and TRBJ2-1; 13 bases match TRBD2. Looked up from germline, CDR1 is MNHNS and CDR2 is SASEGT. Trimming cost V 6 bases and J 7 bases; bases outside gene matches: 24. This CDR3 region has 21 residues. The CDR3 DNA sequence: TGTGCCAGCAGCTTCCTACACCCTGACTCCCTCGGACTAGCGGGAGAGAATGAGCAGTTCTTC. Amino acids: CASSFLHPDSLGLAGENEQFF.

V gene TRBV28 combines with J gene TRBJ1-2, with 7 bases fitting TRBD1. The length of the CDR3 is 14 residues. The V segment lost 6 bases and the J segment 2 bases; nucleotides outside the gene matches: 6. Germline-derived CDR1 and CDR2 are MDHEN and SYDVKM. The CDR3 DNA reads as TGTGCCAGCAGGCAAACGGGACAGAACTATGGCTACACCTTC. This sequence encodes CASRQTGQNYGYTF.

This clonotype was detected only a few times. In DNA form, the CDR3 reads TGTGCCAGCAGCTTTGACATCACTACGAATCAGCCCCAGCATTTT. Its translation is CASSFDITTNQPQHF. The chain recombines TRBV7-9 with TRBJ1-5; D gene uncertain. Germline V CDR1 and CDR2: SEHNR, FQNEAQ (reference sequence). Trimming left V 3 bases short and J 4 bases short, with 13 bases between. The CDR3 extends over 15 amino acids. The whole variable domain, remainder taken from reference TRBV7-9 and TRBJ1-5, is DTGVSQNPRHKITKRGQNVTFRCDPISEHNRLYWYRQTLGQGPEFLTYFQNEAQLEKSRLLSDRFSAERPKGSFSTLEIQRTEQGDSAMYLCASSFDITTNQPQHFGDGTRLSIL.

The CDR3 bases are TGTGCCAGTATACAGGGACTCAAGGTCGACGAGCAGTACTTC. Its translation: CASIQGLKVDEQYF. J is TRBJ2-7 and V is TRBV12-3 or TRBV12-4; D could derive from TRBD1 or TRBD2 (6 bases each). Trimming shortened V by 9 bases and J by 5 bases, and 20 bases separated the two germline ends. This CDR3 has 14 amino acids.

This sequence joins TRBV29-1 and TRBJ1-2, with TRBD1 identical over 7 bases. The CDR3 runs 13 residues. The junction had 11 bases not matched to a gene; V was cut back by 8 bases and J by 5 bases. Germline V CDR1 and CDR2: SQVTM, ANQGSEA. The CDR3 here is CSSQSGTAYGYTF. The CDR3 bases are TGCAGCTCCCAATCCGGGACAGCTTATGGCTACACCTTC.

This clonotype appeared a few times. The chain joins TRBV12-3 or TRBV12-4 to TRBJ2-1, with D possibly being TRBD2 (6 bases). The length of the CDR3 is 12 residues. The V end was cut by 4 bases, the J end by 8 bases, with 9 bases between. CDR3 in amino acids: CASSWSGDEQFF. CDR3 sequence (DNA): TGTGCCAGCAGTTGGTCGGGGGATGAGCAGTTCTTC.

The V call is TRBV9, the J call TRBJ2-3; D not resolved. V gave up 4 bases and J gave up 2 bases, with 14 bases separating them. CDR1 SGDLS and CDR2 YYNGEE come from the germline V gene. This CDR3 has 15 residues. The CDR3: CASSLTHLSTDTQYF. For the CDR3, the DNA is TGTGCCAGCAGCCTCACGCACCTCTCCACAGATACGCAGTATTTT.

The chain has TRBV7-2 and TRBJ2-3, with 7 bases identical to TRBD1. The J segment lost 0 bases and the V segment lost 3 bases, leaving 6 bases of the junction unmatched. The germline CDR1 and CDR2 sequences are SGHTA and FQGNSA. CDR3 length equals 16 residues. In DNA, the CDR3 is TGTGCCAGCAGCTTCCTAGGGGGCACTAGCACAGATACGCAGTATTTT. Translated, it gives CASSFLGGTSTDTQYF.

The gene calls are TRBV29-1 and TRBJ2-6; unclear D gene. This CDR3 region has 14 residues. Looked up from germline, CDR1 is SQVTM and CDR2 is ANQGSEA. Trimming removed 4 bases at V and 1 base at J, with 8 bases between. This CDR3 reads CSVVPGSGANVLTF. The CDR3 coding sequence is TGCAGCGTTGTTCCCGGATCTGGGGCCAACGTCCTGACTTTC.

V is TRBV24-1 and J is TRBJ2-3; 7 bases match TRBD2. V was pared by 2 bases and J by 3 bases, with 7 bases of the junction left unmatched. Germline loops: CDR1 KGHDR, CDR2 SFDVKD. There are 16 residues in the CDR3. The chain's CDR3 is CATSDYRAGATDTQYF. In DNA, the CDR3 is TGTGCCACCAGTGATTATCGGGCGGGAGCAACAGATACGCAGTATTTT.

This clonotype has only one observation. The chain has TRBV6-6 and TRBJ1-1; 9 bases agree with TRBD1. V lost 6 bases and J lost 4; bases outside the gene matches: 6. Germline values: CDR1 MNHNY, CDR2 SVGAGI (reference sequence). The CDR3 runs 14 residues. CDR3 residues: CASRAGTGRTEAFF. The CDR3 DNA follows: TGTGCCAGCAGAGCCGGGACAGGGCGCACTGAAGCTTTCTTT.

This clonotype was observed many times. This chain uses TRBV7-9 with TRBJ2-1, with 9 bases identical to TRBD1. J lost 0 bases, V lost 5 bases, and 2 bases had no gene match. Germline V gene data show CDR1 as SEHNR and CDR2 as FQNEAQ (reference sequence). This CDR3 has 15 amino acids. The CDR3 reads CASSPGQGSYNEQFF. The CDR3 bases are TGTGCCAGCAGCCCGGGACAGGGCTCCTACAATGAGCAGTTCTTC.